This entry concerns a single TCR beta chain. Antigen specificity is unknown. Germline lookup yields CDR1 MNHNS and CDR2 SASEGT. This CDR3 region has 15 residues. Trimming at V came to 5 bases and at J to 4 bases, leaving 5 bases not matched to a gene. The data derive from a study of radiotherapy plus CTLA-4 blockade in lung cancer. Study in general: An objective response was seen in around a sixth of patients, and disease control in about 30%. Study findings and constraints: TCR clones of tumor origin grew in blood after radiotherapy plus ipilimumab. Response, reportedly, was best predicted by interferon-beta along with early blood T cell clone dynamics.

CTLA-4 blockade using ipilimumab, together with focal radiation, was received by patients with chemo-refractory metastatic non-small-cell lung cancer. TCRdb's copy holds only in-frame clones and misses some; the assay was immunoSEQ multiplex PCR. The sample holds more than 55,000 clones, approximately 80% seen once. The V call is TRBV6-1, the J call TRBJ2-1, with TRBD2 matching 10 bases. The source was peripheral blood, collected from a patient treated with radiotherapy plus ipilimumab. This TCR derives from a human donor with non-small cell lung cancer whose response to radiotherapy plus ipilimumab could not be evaluated. CDR3 in DNA: TGTGCCAGCAGTCCGGAGACTAGCGGGTACAATGAGCAGTTCTTC. This translates into CASSPETSGYNEQFF.